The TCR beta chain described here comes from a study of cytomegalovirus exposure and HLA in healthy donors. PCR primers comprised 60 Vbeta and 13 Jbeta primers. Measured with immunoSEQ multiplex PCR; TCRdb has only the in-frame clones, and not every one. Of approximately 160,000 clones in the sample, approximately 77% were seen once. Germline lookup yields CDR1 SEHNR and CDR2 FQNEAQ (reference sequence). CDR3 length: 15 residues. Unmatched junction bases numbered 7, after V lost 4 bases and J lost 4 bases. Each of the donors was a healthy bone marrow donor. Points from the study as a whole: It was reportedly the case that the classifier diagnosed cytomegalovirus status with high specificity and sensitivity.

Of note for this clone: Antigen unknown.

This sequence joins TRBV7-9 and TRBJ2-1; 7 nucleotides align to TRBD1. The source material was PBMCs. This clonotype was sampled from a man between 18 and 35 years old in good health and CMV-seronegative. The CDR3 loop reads CASSSATRGYNEQFF. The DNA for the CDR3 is TGTGCCAGCAGCTCGGCAACCAGGGGGTACAATGAGCAGTTCTTC. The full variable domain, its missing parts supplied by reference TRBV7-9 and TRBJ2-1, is DTGVSQNPRHKITKRGQNVTFRCDPISEHNRLYWYRQTLGQGPEFLTYFQNEAQLEKSRLLSDRFSAERPKGSFSTLEIQRTEQGDSAMYLCASSSATRGYNEQFFGPGTRLTVL.